This T cell receptor beta chain was obtained from a study of blood T cell repertoires in COVID-19. Background on the study: Acute and convalescent COVID-19 specimens originated in the United States, Italy and Spain. Nucleic acid was either cDNA or gDNA, and it came from T cells, B-cell-depleted T cells, or PBMCs.

TCRdb keeps only in-frame clones here, not all; method: immunoSEQ multiplex PCR. The sample contains hundreds of thousands of clones, about 91% of which appear only once. The trim removed 1 base at V and 4 bases at J, leaving 5 bases unmatched. The CDR3 consists of 15 residues. The germline gives CDR1 SGHDN, CDR2 FVKESK. What was sequenced was peripheral blood. The receptor comes from a woman between 25 and 40 years old who had recovered from COVID-19. The rearrangement links TRBV14 to TRBJ1-2; 8 nucleotides align to TRBD1. CDR3 in DNA: TGTGCCAGCAGCCAAGTGGGGACAGGAATCTATGGCTACACCTTC. Translating it yields CASSQVGTGIYGYTF.